One T cell receptor (beta chain) is described in this entry. Its antigen is unknown. Use of 60 Vbeta and 13 Jbeta primers characterized the PCR. Profiling relied on immunoSEQ multiplex PCR, and the TCRdb table lists in-frame clones only, not all of them. In the table there are fewer than 250,000 clones, 70% to 90% of which are singletons. The sample comes from a study of cytomegalovirus exposure and HLA in healthy donors. Study-level points and caveats: There were some public TCRs occurring in many donors, but most TCR sequences were rare. Common viral pathogens seemed, in a later analysis, to connect with several of the most significant clusters.

The CDR3 extends over 16 amino acids. After removal of 4 bases from V and 5 bases from J, the junction contained 10 bases not matched to a gene. Germline-derived CDR1 and CDR2 are MGHRA and YSYEKL. Sample: PBMCs. This receptor was identified in a man aged 25 to 40 in good health and CMV-seronegative. The J gene is TRBJ2-2, the V gene TRBV4-1; TRBD1 agrees at 7 bases. DNA of the CDR3: TGCGCCAGCAGCCGCATAAAACAGGGGAGAACCGGGGAGCTGTTTTTT. It encodes CASSRIKQGRTGELFF.